This T cell receptor beta chain was obtained from a study of cytomegalovirus exposure and HLA in healthy donors. It was with 60 Vbeta and 13 Jbeta primers that the PCR ran. Profiled with immunoSEQ multiplex PCR; TCRdb holds only in-frame clones, not every one. The sample has 200,000 or so clones, roughly 83% seen once. The length of the CDR3 is 14 residues. From germline, CDR1 is SGHAT and CDR2 FQNNGV. V lost 7 bases to trimming and J lost 8 bases; unmatched junction nucleotides: 11. The chain is built from TRBV11-2 and TRBJ2-1; 7 bases align to TRBD2. The clonotype comes from a boy younger than 10 in good health and CMV-seronegative. Sequencing was done on a sample of PBMCs. As DNA, the CDR3 is TGTGCCAGCAAACCTAGCGGATGGGTCGATGAGCAGTTCTTC. It codes for CASKPSGWVDEQFF.